This T cell receptor (beta chain) was found in a study of control samples from healthy donors and cancer patients. The CDR3 runs to 15 residues. Per the germline V gene, CDR1 is SGHDT and CDR2 is YYEEEE. Trimming pared 7 bases from V and 0 bases from J, leaving 13 bases between. Measured with immunoSEQ multiplex PCR; TCRdb has only the in-frame clones, and not every one. The table records around 29,000 clones, 70% to 85% of them present only once. Specimen: PBMCs. This clonotype was sampled from a man between 60 and 75 years old with head and neck cancer. The chain couples TRBV5-6 to TRBJ2-2; D not resolved. DNA for the CDR3: TGTGCCAGCCAACCGGACGGATCGAACACCGGGGAGCTGTTTTTT. Residues: CASQPDGSNTGELFF.